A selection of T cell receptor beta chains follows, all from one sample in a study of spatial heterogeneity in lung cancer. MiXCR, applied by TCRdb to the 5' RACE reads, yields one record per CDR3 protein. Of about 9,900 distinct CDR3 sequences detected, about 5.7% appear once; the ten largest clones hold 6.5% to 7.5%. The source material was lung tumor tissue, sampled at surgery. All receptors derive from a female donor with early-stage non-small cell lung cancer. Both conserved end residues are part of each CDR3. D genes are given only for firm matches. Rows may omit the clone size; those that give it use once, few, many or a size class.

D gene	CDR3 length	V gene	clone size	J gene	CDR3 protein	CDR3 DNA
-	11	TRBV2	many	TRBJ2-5	CAGGTAETQYF	TGTGCCGGAGGGACAGCAGAGACCCAGTACTTC
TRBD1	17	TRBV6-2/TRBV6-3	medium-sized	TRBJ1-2	CASSPSSYRGPGYGYTF	TGTGCCAGCAGTCCTTCTTCATATAGGGGGCCTGGCTATGGCTACACCTTC
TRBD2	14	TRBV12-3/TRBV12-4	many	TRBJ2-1	CASSFAGGGNEQFF	TGTGCCAGCAGTTTCGCGGGAGGGGGGAATGAGCAGTTCTTC
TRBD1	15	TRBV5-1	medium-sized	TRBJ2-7	CASSLVPDRDYEQYF	TGCGCCAGCAGCTTGGTACCGGACAGGGATTACGAGCAGTACTTC
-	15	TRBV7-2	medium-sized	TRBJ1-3	CASSPGRFSGNTIYF	TGTGCCAGCAGCCCGGGACGGTTCTCTGGAAACACCATATATTTT
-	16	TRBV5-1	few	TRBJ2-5	CASSLVGTDKEETQYF	TGCGCCAGCAGCTTGGTGGGGACGGATAAGGAGGAGACCCAGTACTTC
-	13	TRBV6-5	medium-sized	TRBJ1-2	CASSLDRNYGYTF	TGTGCCAGCAGTCTCGACAGGAACTATGGCTACACCTTC
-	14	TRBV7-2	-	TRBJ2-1	CASYTGGAYNEQFF	TGTGCCAGCTATACAGGGGGGGCCTACAATGAGCAGTTCTTC
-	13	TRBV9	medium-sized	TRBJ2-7	CASARGQNYEQYF	TGTGCCAGCGCCAGAGGACAAAACTACGAGCAGTACTTC
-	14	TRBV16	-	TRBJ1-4	CASSQSIGPEKLFF	TGTGCCAGCAGCCAATCGATAGGTCCTGAAAAACTGTTTTTT
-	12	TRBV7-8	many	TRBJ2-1	CASSLARGEQFF	TGTGCCAGCAGCTTAGCTCGCGGCGAGCAGTTCTTC
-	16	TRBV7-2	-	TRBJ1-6	CASSPQPPGDNSPLHF	TGTGCCAGCAGCCCCCAGCCACCAGGGGATAATTCACCCCTCCACTTT
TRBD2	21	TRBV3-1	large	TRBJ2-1	CASSQETVVAGYHLSYNEQFF	TGTGCCAGCAGCCAAGAGACTGTGGTAGCGGGGTACCACTTATCCTACAATGAGCAGTTCTTC
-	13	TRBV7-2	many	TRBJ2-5	CASSLYQVETQYF	TGTGCCAGCAGCTTATACCAGGTGGAGACCCAGTACTTC
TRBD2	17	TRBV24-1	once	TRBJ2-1	CATSDFGSGRGYNEQFF	TGTGCCACCAGTGATTTTGGTAGCGGGAGGGGATACAATGAGCAGTTCTTC
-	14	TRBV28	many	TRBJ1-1	CASSLGEIFTEAFF	TGTGCCAGCAGTTTAGGGGAGATCTTCACTGAAGCTTTCTTT
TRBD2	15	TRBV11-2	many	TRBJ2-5	CASSLPGGFQETQYF	TGTGCCAGCAGCTTACCGGGGGGGTTCCAAGAGACCCAGTACTTC
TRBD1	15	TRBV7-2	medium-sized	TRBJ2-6	CASSSGGSGANVLTF	TGTGCCAGCAGCTCAGGGGGCTCTGGGGCCAACGTCCTGACTTTC